Listed here are 26 T cell receptor beta chains from one sample, sequenced in a study of T cells after yellow fever vaccination. TCRdb fed the 5' RACE reads into MiXCR, producing one record per CDR3 protein. In the table there are some 160,000 distinct CDR3 sequences, roughly 9% of which are singletons. Sequences were derived from CD8+ T cells sorted from PBMCs, sampled 45 days after the yellow fever booster vaccination. All receptors derive from a man younger than 35 who received the YFV17D yellow fever vaccine.

A few counts support this clonotype. The chain uses TRBV7-2 and TRBJ2-7; 8 nucleotides match TRBD1. J was trimmed by 4 bases and V by 3 bases; bases with no gene match: 5. Germline V gene lookup returns CDR1 SGHTA and CDR2 FQGNSA. The CDR3 has 14 residues. This CDR3 is CASSLLDRAYEQYF. DNA for the CDR3: TGTGCCAGCAGCTTGTTGGACAGGGCGTACGAGCAGTACTTC.

The chain has TRBV6-2 or TRBV6-3 and TRBJ1-6; D gene unclear. Germline V gene lookup returns CDR1 MNHEY and CDR2 SVGEGT. Trimming removed 7 bases from V and 7 bases from J, with 8 bases in between. The CDR3 is made up of 12 amino acids. The CDR3: CASNPQNSPLHF. The CDR3 DNA reads as TGTGCCAGCAATCCCCAGAATTCACCCCTCCACTTT.

This clonotype was recorded a few times. The chain has TRBV4-1 and TRBJ1-1; D may be TRBD1 (5 bases). CDR1 and CDR2 from the germline V gene are MGHRA and YSYEKL. Trimming left V 2 bases short and J 5 bases short, with 9 bases between. This CDR3 is built from 13 residues. The CDR3 DNA sequence: TGCGCCAGCAGCCAAAATCGGGGGACTGAAGCTTTCTTT. This codes for CASSQNRGTEAFF.

The chain's CDR3 is CASSVGQGREQYV. The DNA for the CDR3 is TGCGCCAGCAGCGTGGGACAGGGTCGTGAGCAGTACGTC. V gene TRBV5-1 combines with J gene TRBJ2-7, with 9 bases identical to TRBD1. Per the germline V gene, CDR1 is SGHRS and CDR2 is YFSETQ. This CDR3 is built from 13 residues. The V and J ends lost 4 bases and 7 bases, in that order; junction bases with no gene match: 6.

This clonotype has more than one count but fewer than ten. The chain uses TRBV7-9 and TRBJ2-1; 7 positions agree with TRBD2. The CDR3 is 13 amino acids. Looked up from germline, CDR1 is SEHNR and CDR2 is FQNEAQ (reference sequence). Unmatched junction bases numbered 3, after V lost 3 bases and J lost 7 bases. The CDR3 nucleotides are TGTGCCAGCAGCTTGGCGGGAGTAAATGAGCAGTTCTTC. It specifies CASSLAGVNEQFF. Filled out from reference TRBV7-9 and TRBJ2-1, the complete variable domain reads DTGVSQNPRHKITKRGQNVTFRCDPISEHNRLYWYRQTLGQGPEFLTYFQNEAQLEKSRLLSDRFSAERPKGSFSTLEIQRTEQGDSAMYLCASSLAGVNEQFFGPGTRLTVL.

A few counts support this clonotype. This chain uses TRBV7-3 with TRBJ2-1; D is perhaps TRBD2 (6 bases). The CDR3 totals 15 residues. CDR1 and CDR2 from the germline V gene are SGHTA and FQGTGA. Trimming shortened V by 3 bases and J by 5 bases, and 14 bases separated the two germline ends. For the CDR3, the DNA is TGTGCCAGCAGCTTGGGCGGCGGGGCCGACAATGAGCAGTTCTTC. It is translated as CASSLGGGADNEQFF.

This clonotype was picked up a small number of times. The CDR3 bases are TGTGCCAGCAGCCCACGGACAGGGCTCAATGAGCAGTTCTTC. Translation: CASSPRTGLNEQFF. The gene calls are TRBV9 and TRBJ2-1; 8 bases match TRBD1. The CDR3 contains 14 residues. Trimming cost V 4 bases and J 6 bases; bases outside gene matches: 6. Germline V lookup: CDR1 SGDLS, CDR2 YYNGEE.

This chain joins TRBV3-1 and TRBJ2-7; unclear D gene. Germline V gene sequence: CDR1 LGHDT, CDR2 YNNKEL (reference sequence). V lost 3 bases, J lost 0 bases, and 9 bases lay in between. This CDR3 has 14 residues. CDR3 residues: CASSQEIFSYEQYV. CDR3 nucleotide sequence: TGTGCCAGCAGCCAGGAGATCTTCTCCTACGAGCAGTACGTC.

This clonotype appeared a few times. The chain links TRBV3-1 to TRBJ1-3; D is possibly TRBD1 (5 bases). The length of the CDR3 is 17 residues. Trimming shortened V by 0 bases and J by 4 bases, and 16 bases separated the two germline ends. Germline loops: CDR1 LGHDT, CDR2 YNNKEL (reference sequence). CDR3 protein: CASSQELWDHVGNTIYF. The CDR3 coding sequence is TGTGCCAGCAGCCAAGAACTCTGGGACCACGTCGGAAACACCATATATTTT.

This clonotype has more than one count but fewer than ten. V and J are TRBV12-3 or TRBV12-4 and TRBJ2-1; TRBD1 agrees at 8 bases. The CDR3 is 16 amino acids. J was trimmed by 7 bases and V by 5 bases; bases with no gene match: 13. The CDR3, as DNA: TGTGCCAGCAGTCCGGAGACAGGGGCCCGGGGGAATGAGCAGTTCTTC. Translated: CASSPETGARGNEQFF.

The V and J genes are TRBV6-6 and TRBJ2-1, with TRBD2 matching 8 bases. The CDR3 sequence is 16 residues long. The junction had 13 bases not matched to a gene; V was cut back by 8 bases and J by 4 bases. Germline V CDR1 and CDR2: MNHNY, SVGAGI (reference sequence). CDR3 sequence: CASHIRGGADYNEQFF. In DNA form, the CDR3 reads TGTGCCAGCCATATCCGGGGGGGAGCCGATTACAATGAGCAGTTCTTC.

The chain employs TRBV27 and TRBJ2-1; the match to TRBD2 covers 7 bases. The ends lost 6 bases at V and 0 bases at J; junction bases unmatched: 5. Germline CDR1 is MNHEY and CDR2 is SMNVEV (reference sequence). The CDR3 sequence is 15 residues long. The CDR3 DNA reads TGTGCCAGCAGAAGCGGGGATAGCTCCTACAATGAGCAGTTCTTC. Protein product: CASRSGDSSYNEQFF.

This clonotype came up a few times. The CDR3 spells CAWSKGTSRYEQYF. The CDR3 coding sequence is TGTGCCTGGAGTAAAGGGACTAGCCGCTACGAGCAGTACTTC. The rearrangement joins TRBV30 to TRBJ2-7, with 9 bases aligning to TRBD2. CDR3 size: 14 residues. Unmatched junction bases numbered 5, after V lost 2 bases and J lost 3 bases. The V gene's germline CDR1 is GTSNPN and CDR2 SVGIG (reference sequence).

This clonotype appeared a few times. This chain links TRBV7-9 with TRBJ2-1; 15 bases align to TRBD2. V dropped 3 bases and J dropped 3; count of bases not matched to a gene: 21. The CDR3 sequence is 23 residues long. Germline loops: CDR1 SEHNR, CDR2 FQNEAQ (reference sequence). The CDR3 DNA reads as TGTGCCAGCAGCTTGACTCCTTTAGGGACTAGCGGGGGGCCTTCCTATCGCTACAATGAGCAGTTCTTC. Translated: CASSLTPLGTSGGPSYRYNEQFF.

The sample holds a few counts of this clonotype. This chain links TRBV11-1 with TRBJ2-6; D is uncertain. Germline CDR1 reads SGHAT; CDR2 reads FQDESV (reference sequence). The CDR3 consists of 14 residues. Trimming left V 4 bases short and J 0 bases short, with 4 bases between. The CDR3 is CASSWGSGANVLTF. In DNA, the CDR3 is TGTGCCAGCAGCTGGGGCTCTGGGGCCAACGTCCTGACTTTC.

This clonotype was recorded a few times. The chain links TRBV7-6 to TRBJ2-7, with 13 bases matching TRBD2. The CDR3 runs to 19 residues. Looked up from germline, CDR1 is SGHVS and CDR2 is FNYEAQ. Trimming removed 4 bases from V and 0 bases from J; junction bases left unmatched: 12. For the CDR3, the DNA is TGTGCCAGCAGCTACAGTGGCGGGACTAGCGGGGATCACTCCTACGAGCAGTACTTC. This gives the protein CASSYSGGTSGDHSYEQYF.

This chain uses TRBV19 with TRBJ1-1; 7 bases are a match to TRBD1. Per the germline V gene, CDR1 is LNHDA and CDR2 is SQIVND (reference sequence). This CDR3 region has 15 residues. J was trimmed by 1 base and V by 7 bases; bases with no gene match: 9. The CDR3 here is CASTHRQGKNTEAFF. The CDR3 DNA follows: TGTGCCAGTACCCATCGACAGGGTAAGAACACTGAAGCTTTCTTT.

The V call is TRBV6-2 or TRBV6-3, the J call TRBJ1-5; D is ambiguous. Germline loops: CDR1 MNHEY, CDR2 SVGEGT. V shed 6 bases and J shed 1 base, with 10 bases lying between them. The CDR3 sequence is 14 residues long. Written as DNA, the CDR3 is TGTGCCAGCAGCTCAATCCTGAGCAATCAGCCCCAGCATTTT. Amino acid sequence: CASSSILSNQPQHF.

The rearrangement links TRBV25-1 to TRBJ1-5, with a tentative D call TRBD1 (5 bases). CDR3 size: 15 residues. Trimming took 5 bases from V and 8 from J, leaving 19 bases between them. In germline, CDR1 is MGHDK, CDR2 SYGVNS. The CDR3 loop is CASSPPGGGNEPQHF. Here the CDR3 DNA reads TGTGCCAGCAGTCCCCCCGGGGGGGGGAATGAGCCCCAGCATTTT.

The table lists this clonotype with a count of one. The chain combines TRBV7-3 with TRBJ2-3; 9 nucleotides match TRBD2. The V gene's germline CDR1 is SGHTA and CDR2 FQGTGA. The CDR3 spans 15 residues. J gave up 2 bases and V 5 bases, and 5 bases lay outside the gene matches. DNA for the CDR3: TGTGCCAGCAGCCCTGGACTAGCGACCACAGATACGCAGTATTTT. Amino acids: CASSPGLATTDTQYF.

In this sample, this clonotype turned up a few times. Here the CDR3 DNA reads TGTGCCAGCAGTCAACACCCTATCGACAGGGGATTAGATACGCAGTATTTT. This codes for CASSQHPIDRGLDTQYF. The chain uses TRBV28 and TRBJ2-3, with 8 nucleotides matching TRBD1. CDR1 and CDR2 (germline): MDHEN, SYDVKM. Losses at the gene ends were 5 bases for V and 5 bases for J; bases not matched to a gene: 15. This CDR3 is built from 17 residues.

This rearrangement joins TRBV15 to TRBJ2-1, with D perhaps being TRBD1 or TRBD2 (7 bases each). The CDR3 runs 16 residues. The V gene's germline CDR1 is LNHNV and CDR2 YYDKDF (reference sequence). V was trimmed by 3 bases and J by 2 bases, leaving 14 bases between them. The CDR3 sequence is CATSRSGGQTYNEQFF. The CDR3 DNA reads as TGTGCCACCAGCAGGTCGGGGGGACAGACCTACAATGAGCAGTTCTTC.

DNA for the CDR3: TGTGCCATCAAGGGGGAACTCTACAATGAGCAGTTCTTC. It yields the protein CAIKGELYNEQFF. The genes are TRBV10-3 and TRBJ2-1; a weak D match, TRBD1 (6 bases). This CDR3 is 13 amino acids long. Trimming stripped 7 bases from V and 3 bases from J, with 10 bases between. Per germline, CDR1 ENHRY and CDR2 SYGVKD.

This clonotype turned up a few times. V is TRBV7-8 and J is TRBJ1-6; no clear D. This CDR3 region has 13 residues. CDR1 is SGHVS and CDR2 is FQNEAQ in the germline V gene. Trimming shortened V by 2 bases and J by 7 bases, and 6 bases separated the two germline ends. The CDR3 region is CASSLWGNSPLHF. The DNA of the CDR3 is TGTGCCAGCAGCTTATGGGGAAATTCACCCCTCCACTTT.

The V call is TRBV6-5, the J call TRBJ1-1; D gene unclear. Trimming pared 0 bases from V and 11 bases from J, leaving 13 bases between. The CDR3 spans 13 residues. CDR1 and CDR2 (germline): MNHEY, SVGAGI. The CDR3 protein is CASSYSIKARAFF. CDR3 nucleotide sequence: TGTGCCAGCAGTTACTCGATAAAAGCTCGCGCTTTCTTT.

The rearrangement joins TRBV12-3 or TRBV12-4 to TRBJ2-1, with 9 bases matching TRBD2. V shed 4 bases and J 5 bases; nucleotides not matched to a gene: 3. This CDR3 contains 14 residues. The CDR3 sequence: CASSSAGGDNEQFF. For the CDR3, the DNA is TGTGCCAGCAGTTCGGCGGGGGGGGACAATGAGCAGTTCTTC.